Below are 14 T cell receptor beta chains sequenced from a single sample in a study of blood T cell repertoires in COVID-19. Only in-frame clones appear in the TCRdb table, and some are missing; sequencing was by immunoSEQ multiplex PCR. The table has roughly 270,000 clones, roughly 80% seen once. Sequenced material: PBMCs or T cells enriched from blood (not recorded which). The receptors shown here come from a man aged 40-50 years who had been exposed to COVID-19.

This clone occurred once. V usage is TRBV3-1 (or the pseudogene TRBV3-2) and J usage is TRBJ2-5; possible D gene TRBD2, 5 bases. CDR1 LGHDT and CDR2 YNNKEL come from the germline V gene (reference sequence). V lost 0 bases and J 7 bases, leaving 12 bases between the germline ends. The CDR3 covers 14 residues. For the CDR3, the DNA is TGTGCCAGCAGCCAAGAAGGAGGTTTCGGGACCCAGTACTTC. Amino acid sequence: CASSQEGGFGTQYF.

With regard to this clone: This CDR3 is also generated by other DNA sequences in the sample. CDR3 residues: CASSLDGTSYNEQFF. The DNA for the CDR3 is TGCGCCAGCAGCTTGGATGGGACTAGCTACAATGAGCAGTTCTTC. The chain uses TRBV5-1 and TRBJ2-1, with 8 positions matching TRBD2. This CDR3 comprises 15 residues. The germline V gene encodes CDR1 SGHRS and CDR2 YFSETQ. The trim removed 0 bases at V and 3 bases at J, leaving 2 bases unmatched.

The chain recombines TRBV12-5 with TRBJ1-2; D is unresolved. CDR3 length equals 13 residues. Per the germline V gene, CDR1 is LGHNT and CDR2 is FRNRAP. Trimming shortened V by 0 bases and J by 7 bases, and 9 bases separated the two germline ends. In DNA, the CDR3 is TGTGCTAGTGGTTTGGTAGGCGGGAGTGGCTACACCTTC. Translation: CASGLVGGSGYTF.

The V call is TRBV5-1, the J call TRBJ1-1; TRBD1 might be the D (5 bases). Germline V gene lookup returns CDR1 SGHRS and CDR2 YFSETQ. V shed 4 bases and J shed 1 base, with 8 bases lying between them. The CDR3 runs to 13 residues. The CDR3 reads CASSHTGNTEAFF. For the CDR3, the DNA is TGCGCCAGCAGCCACACAGGGAACACTGAAGCTTTCTTT.

V is TRBV14 and J is TRBJ1-2, with TRBD1 matching 9 bases. V was clipped by 3 bases and J by 5 bases; unmatched bases: 4. The CDR3 spans 14 residues. Germline V lookup: CDR1 SGHDN, CDR2 FVKESK. The CDR3 DNA is TGTGCCAGCAGCCAGGACAGGGGTCGATATGGCTACACCTTC. It specifies CASSQDRGRYGYTF.

The chain carries TRBV19 and TRBJ1-4, with D possibly TRBD1 on 6 matching bases. V shed 6 bases and J shed 3 bases, with 17 bases lying between them. CDR1 and CDR2 (germline): LNHDA, SQIVND (reference sequence). The CDR3 length is 16 residues. The DNA of the CDR3 is TGTGCCAGTAGCCAGCGGGGCAGGGGTTCTAATGAAAAACTGTTTTTT. It is translated as CASSQRGRGSNEKLFF.

The chain recombines TRBV5-1 with TRBJ1-1; D is unclear. Germline V gives CDR1 SGHRS, CDR2 YFSETQ. This CDR3 is built from 15 residues. V lost 4 bases and J lost 0, with 13 bases in between. The CDR3 DNA is TGCGCCAGCAGCCCAAATCCTCCTATGAACACTGAAGCTTTCTTT. Its translation: CASSPNPPMNTEAFF.

The chain couples TRBV7-8 to TRBJ2-7; D is possibly TRBD1 (7 bases). The ends were cut back, 8 bases at V and 1 base at J, with 24 bases in the middle. The CDR3 extends over 17 amino acids. Germline values: CDR1 SGHVS, CDR2 FQNEAQ. The CDR3 nucleotides are TGTGCCAGCGTACCCCAGGAGGGGACAGCTATTTCCTACGAGCAGTACTTC. Amino acid sequence: CASVPQEGTAISYEQYF.

CDR3 amino acids: CASSSGANNQPQHF. The CDR3 region has the DNA TGTGCCAGCAGCAGCGGGGCGAACAATCAGCCCCAGCATTTT. The rearrangement joins TRBV5-4 to TRBJ1-5; the D gene is possibly TRBD1 (5 bases). CDR3 size: 14 residues. Germline CDR1 and CDR2: SGHNT and YYREEE (reference sequence). V lost 4 bases and J lost 3, with 11 bases in between.

The V call is TRBV7-3, the J call TRBJ2-5, with 8 nucleotides matching TRBD1. After removal of 5 bases from V and 5 bases from J, the junction contained 4 bases not matched to a gene. The CDR3 is 13 residues long. The germline V gene has CDR1 SGHTA and CDR2 FQGTGA. DNA for the CDR3: TGTGCCAGCAGCCCAGGGGGCCGGGAGACCCAGTACTTC. It encodes CASSPGGRETQYF.

The genes are TRBV2 and TRBJ2-2; possible D gene TRBD2, 6 bases. The germline gives CDR1 SNHLY, CDR2 FYNNEI. This CDR3 is built from 14 residues. Trimming took 10 bases from V and 2 from J, leaving 14 bases between them. The DNA of the CDR3 is TGTGCCACTAGCGTAAATCTAAACACCGGGGAGCTGTTTTTT. It encodes CATSVNLNTGELFF.

This chain links TRBV2 with TRBJ2-7; 7 bases map to TRBD1. Germline loops: CDR1 SNHLY, CDR2 FYNNEI. V gave up 8 bases and J gave up 0 bases; unmatched junction bases: 4. CDR3 length: 13 amino acids. CDR3 protein: CASVRDSSYEQYF. The CDR3, as DNA: TGTGCCAGCGTCCGGGACAGCTCCTACGAGCAGTACTTC.

The chain's CDR3 is CASSVVSYGYTF. As DNA, the CDR3 is TGTGCCAGCAGTGTGGTCAGCTATGGCTACACCTTC. The chain has TRBV25-1 and TRBJ1-2; D uncertain. The germline V and J ends were trimmed by 4 bases and 4 bases, with 7 bases remaining between them. CDR3 size: 12 residues. Germline loops: CDR1 MGHDK, CDR2 SYGVNS.

The rearrangement joins TRBV6-5 to TRBJ1-2; no definite D call. Trimming pared 4 bases from V and 5 bases from J, leaving 11 bases between. The CDR3 spans 13 residues. Germline loops: CDR1 MNHEY, CDR2 SVGAGI. DNA for the CDR3: TGTGCCAGCAGTTCCTCTACCAGATATGGCTACACCTTC. Translated: CASSSSTRYGYTF.